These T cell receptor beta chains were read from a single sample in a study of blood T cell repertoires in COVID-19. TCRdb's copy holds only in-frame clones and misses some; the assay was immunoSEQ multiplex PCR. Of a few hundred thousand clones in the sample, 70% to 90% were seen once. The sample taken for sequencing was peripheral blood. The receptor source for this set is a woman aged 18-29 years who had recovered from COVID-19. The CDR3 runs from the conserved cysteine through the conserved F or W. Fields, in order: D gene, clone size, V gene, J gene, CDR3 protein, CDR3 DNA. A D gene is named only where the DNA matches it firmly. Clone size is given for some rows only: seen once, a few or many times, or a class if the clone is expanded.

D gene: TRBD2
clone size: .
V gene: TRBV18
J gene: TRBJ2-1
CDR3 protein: CASSPPSVLVGLDNEQFF
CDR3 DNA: TGTGCCAGCTCACCACCGTCAGTATTGGTGGGACTAGACAATGAGCAGTTCTTC

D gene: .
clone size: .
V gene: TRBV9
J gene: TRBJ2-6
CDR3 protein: CASSEDSWTGANVLTF
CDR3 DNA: TGTGCCAGCAGCGAGGACTCCTGGACTGGGGCCAACGTCCTGACTTTC

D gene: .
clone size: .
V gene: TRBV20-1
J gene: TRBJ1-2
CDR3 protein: CSARSGGYTF
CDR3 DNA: TGCAGTGCTAGAAGTGGCGGCTACACCTTC

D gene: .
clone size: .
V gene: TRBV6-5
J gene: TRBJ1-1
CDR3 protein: CATARRRGGTEAFF
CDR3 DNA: TGTGCCACCGCCCGCCGGAGGGGAGGGACTGAAGCTTTCTTT

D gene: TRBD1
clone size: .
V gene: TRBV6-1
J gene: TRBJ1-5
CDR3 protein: CASSERTGRGNQPQHF
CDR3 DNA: TGTGCCAGCAGCGAAAGGACAGGCCGCGGCAATCAGCCCCAGCATTTT

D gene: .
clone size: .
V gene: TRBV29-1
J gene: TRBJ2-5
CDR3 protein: CSVDGTAGETQYF
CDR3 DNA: TGCAGCGTTGACGGGACCGCGGGGGAGACCCAGTACTTC

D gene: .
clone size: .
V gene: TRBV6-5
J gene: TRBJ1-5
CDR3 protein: CASRVTVSNQPQHF
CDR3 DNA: TGTGCCAGCAGGGTGACAGTAAGCAATCAGCCCCAGCATTTT

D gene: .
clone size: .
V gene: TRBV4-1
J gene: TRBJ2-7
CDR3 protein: CASSQDRAYEQYF
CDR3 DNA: TGCGCCAGCAGCCAAGACCGAGCCTACGAGCAGTACTTC

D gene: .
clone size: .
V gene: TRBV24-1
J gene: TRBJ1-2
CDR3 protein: CATSGADSIGGYTF
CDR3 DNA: TGTGCCACCAGTGGAGCGGACAGTATCGGTGGCTACACCTTC

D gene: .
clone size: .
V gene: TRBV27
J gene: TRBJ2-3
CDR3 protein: CASSPFQRSTDTQYF
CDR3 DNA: TGTGCCAGCAGTCCCTTCCAGCGTAGCACAGATACGCAGTATTTT

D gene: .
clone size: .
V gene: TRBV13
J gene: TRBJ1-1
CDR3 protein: CASSPRLASSEAFF
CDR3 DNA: TGTGCCAGCAGCCCCCGATTAGCGTCCTCTGAAGCTTTCTTT

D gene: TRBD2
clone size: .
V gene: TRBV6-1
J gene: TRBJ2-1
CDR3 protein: CASSEDPAGVGISYNEQFF
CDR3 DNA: TGTGCCAGCAGTGAAGACCCAGCGGGAGTGGGTATCTCCTACAATGAGCAGTTCTTC

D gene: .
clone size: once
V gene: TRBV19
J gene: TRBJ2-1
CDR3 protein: CASSIDSGKAYNEQFF
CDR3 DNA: TGTGCCAGTAGTATAGATAGCGGTAAGGCCTACAATGAGCAGTTCTTC

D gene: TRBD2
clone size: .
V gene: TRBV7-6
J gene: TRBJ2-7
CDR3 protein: CASSLRLAGSYEQYF
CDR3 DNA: TGTGCCAGCAGCTTACGACTAGCGGGATCCTACGAGCAGTACTTC

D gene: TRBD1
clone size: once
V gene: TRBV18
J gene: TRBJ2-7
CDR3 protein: CASSPLTGAGNEQYF
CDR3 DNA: TGTGCCAGCTCACCACTAACAGGGGCAGGCAACGAGCAGTACTTC

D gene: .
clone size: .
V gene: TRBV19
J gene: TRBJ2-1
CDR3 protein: CASSLQGSNEQFF
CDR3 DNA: TGTGCCAGTAGCCTACAGGGCAGCAATGAGCAGTTCTTC

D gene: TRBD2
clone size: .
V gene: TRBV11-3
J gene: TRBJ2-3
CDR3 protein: CASSSTSGRFGYF
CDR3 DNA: TGTGCCAGCAGCTCGACTAGCGGGAGGTTCGGGTATTTT

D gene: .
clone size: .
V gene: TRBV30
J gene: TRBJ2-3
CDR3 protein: CAWNVVGRDTQYF
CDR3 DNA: TGTGCCTGGAACGTGGTTGGCAGAGATACGCAGTATTTT

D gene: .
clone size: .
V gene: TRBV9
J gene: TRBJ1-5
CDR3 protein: CASSVEGQGNQPQHF
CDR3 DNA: TGTGCCAGCAGCGTAGAGGGACAAGGCAACCAGCCCCAGCATTTT

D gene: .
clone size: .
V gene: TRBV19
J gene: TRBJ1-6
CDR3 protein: CASKRTADNSPLHF
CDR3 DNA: TGTGCCAGTAAGCGGACAGCTGATAATTCACCCCTCCACTTT

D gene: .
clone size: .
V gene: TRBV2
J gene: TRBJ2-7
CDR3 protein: CATSDGSSYEQYF
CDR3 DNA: TGTGCCACCAGCGACGGGAGTTCCTACGAGCAGTACTTC

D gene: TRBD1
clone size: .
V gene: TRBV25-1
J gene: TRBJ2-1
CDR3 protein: CASSAGTGSYNEQFF
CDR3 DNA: TGTGCCAGCAGTGCAGGGACAGGTTCCTACAATGAGCAGTTCTTC

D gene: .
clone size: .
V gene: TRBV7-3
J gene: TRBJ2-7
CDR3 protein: CASSLTGVREQYF
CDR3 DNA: TGTGCCAGCAGCTTAACGGGAGTTCGCGAGCAGTACTTC

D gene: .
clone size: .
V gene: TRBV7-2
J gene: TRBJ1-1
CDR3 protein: CASSLGLRGPVSAEAFF
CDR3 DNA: TGTGCCAGCAGCTTAGGACTCAGGGGTCCTGTTAGCGCTGAAGCTTTCTTT

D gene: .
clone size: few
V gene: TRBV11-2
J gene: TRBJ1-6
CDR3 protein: CASKGGEKDSPLHF
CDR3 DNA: TGTGCCAGCAAGGGGGGGGAGAAGGATTCACCCCTCCACTTT

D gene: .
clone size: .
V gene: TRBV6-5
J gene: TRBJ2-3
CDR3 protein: CASSYPTGNTQYF
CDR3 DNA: TGTGCCAGCAGTTACCCGACAGGAAATACGCAGTATTTT

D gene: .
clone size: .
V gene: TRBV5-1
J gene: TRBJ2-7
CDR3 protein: CASSPGVMGSYEQYF
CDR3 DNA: TGCGCCAGCTCGCCAGGGGTAATGGGTTCCTACGAGCAGTACTTC

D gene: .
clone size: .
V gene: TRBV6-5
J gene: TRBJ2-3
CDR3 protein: CASSSSGFTDTQYF
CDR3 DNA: TGTGCCAGCAGTTCCTCCGGGTTCACAGATACGCAGTATTTT